The source of this T cell receptor (beta chain) is a study of blood T cell repertoires in COVID-19. Overall study: Sites in the United States, Italy and Spain provided acute and convalescent COVID-19 samples. PBMCs, B-cell-depleted T cells, or T cells were the source of the cDNA or gDNA that made up the material.

The germline V gene encodes CDR1 SGHVS and CDR2 FQNEAQ. With V trimmed by 5 bases and J by 3 bases, 6 bases remained unmatched. This CDR3 is 15 amino acids long. Here immunoSEQ multiplex PCR was the method, and the copy in TCRdb shows in-frame clones only, minus some. The repertoire holds about 25,000 clones, roughly 88% seen once, with roughly 20% in the top ten. The sequence was collected from a man between 65 and 85 years old in a cohort sampled during active COVID-19. The sample was peripheral blood. V is TRBV7-8 and J is TRBJ2-3; 9 bases are a match to TRBD2. This CDR3 reads CASSHSGRYTDTQYF. Here the CDR3 DNA reads TGTGCCAGCAGCCATAGCGGGAGATATACAGATACGCAGTATTTT.